This entry lists 15 T cell receptor beta chains sequenced from one sample in a study of blood T cell repertoires in COVID-19. Produced via immunoSEQ multiplex PCR; TCRdb's table is partial and in-frame only. The table shows roughly 250,000 clones, with about 89% occurring only once. Sequenced input: PBMCs or T cells enriched from blood (not recorded which). These receptors were obtained from a man in his forties who had recovered from COVID-19.

V is TRBV4-1 and J is TRBJ1-5; 10 nucleotides agree with TRBD1. CDR1 is MGHRA and CDR2 is YSYEKL in the germline V gene. This CDR3 has 16 amino acids. V trimming: 4 bases; J trimming: 4 bases; junction bases outside the gene matches: 7. In DNA form, the CDR3 reads TGCGCCAGCAGCCCCCGACAGGGGGCCTCGAATCAGCCCCAGCATTTT. Protein: CASSPRQGASNQPQHF.

This clone was observed a single time. The gene calls are TRBV6-5 and TRBJ1-2; tentatively, D is TRBD1 (5 bases). V lost 0 bases and J lost 8, with 16 bases in between. The CDR3 length is 15 residues. Germline V gives CDR1 MNHEY, CDR2 SVGAGI. CDR3 sequence (DNA): TGTGCCAGCAGTTACTCTAGGAGACAGCCATCGGGCTACACCTTC. Protein: CASSYSRRQPSGYTF.

This clone occurred once. The rearrangement joins TRBV6-5 to TRBJ1-4, with 8 bases aligning to TRBD1. The CDR3 contains 14 residues. V was clipped by 7 bases and J by 10 bases; unmatched bases: 11. Germline-derived CDR1 and CDR2 are MNHEY and SVGAGI. The CDR3 sequence: CASTSGGPQGKLFF. The CDR3 DNA reads TGTGCCAGCACCTCAGGGGGCCCCCAAGGAAAACTGTTTTTT.

The chain uses TRBV3-1 (or the pseudogene TRBV3-2) and TRBJ1-2; no clear D gene. Trimming removed 1 base at V and 5 bases at J, with 8 bases between. The CDR3 extends over 13 amino acids. The germline CDR1 and CDR2 sequences are LGHDT and YNNKEL (reference sequence). CDR3 protein: CASSQGSQYGYTF. The CDR3 nucleotides are TGTGCCAGCAGCCAAGGGTCACAGTATGGCTACACCTTC.

The chain is built from TRBV11-3 and TRBJ1-1, with D tentatively TRBD1 (5 bases). CDR1 is SGHNT and CDR2 is YENEEA in the germline V gene. Trimming stripped 1 base from V and 4 bases from J, with 10 bases between. The CDR3 runs to 14 residues. The chain's CDR3 is CASSLVDRSTEAFF. DNA of the CDR3: TGTGCCAGCAGCTTAGTCGACAGATCCACTGAAGCTTTCTTT.

The chain is built from TRBV7-8 and TRBJ1-5; no definite D call. V gave up 1 base and J gave up 2 bases, with 12 bases separating them. This CDR3 comprises 16 residues. CDR1 SGHVS and CDR2 FQNEAQ come from the germline V gene. CDR3 in amino acids: CASSLGAPRGNQPQHF. In nucleotides, the CDR3 is TGTGCCAGCAGCTTAGGTGCCCCTCGGGGCAATCAGCCCCAGCATTTT.

The V call is TRBV7-8, the J call TRBJ2-7; possible D gene TRBD1, 5 bases. This CDR3 is built from 14 residues. Germline V gives CDR1 SGHVS, CDR2 FQNEAQ. V was clipped by 5 bases and J by 0 bases, with 11 bases between them. The DNA for the CDR3 is TGTGCCAGCAGCCCTCGGACAAGCTCCTACGAGCAGTACTTC. This translates into CASSPRTSSYEQYF. Variable domain in full (rest from reference TRBV7-8 and TRBJ2-7): GAGVSQSPRYKVAKRGQDVALRCDPISGHVSLFWYQQALGQGPEFLTYFQNEAQLDKSGLPSDRFFAERPEGSVSTLKIQRTQQEDSAVYLCASSPRTSSYEQYFGPGTRLTVT.

This rearrangement joins TRBV9 to TRBJ2-6; D is unclear. The V end was cut by 4 bases, the J end by 0 bases, with 14 bases between. The CDR3 runs to 17 residues. CDR1 and CDR2 from the germline V gene are SGDLS and YYNGEE. CDR3 nucleotides: TGTGCCAGCAGCCCTCCCTGGCCCAACTCTGGGGCCAACGTCCTGACTTTC. Amino acids: CASSPPWPNSGANVLTF.

The gene calls are TRBV7-5 and TRBJ1-4. TRBV7-5 is tagged as a pseudogene. CDR3 length: 16 residues. The CDR3 sequence: CARSLIDLATNEKLFF. The DNA for the CDR3 is TGTGCCAGAAGCCTCATAGACTTAGCAACTAATGAAAAACTGTTTTTT.

The V call is TRBV6-4, the J call TRBJ1-1; D gene ambiguous. The CDR3 is 15 amino acids. Germline V gene lookup returns CDR1 MRHNA and CDR2 SNTAGT. The V end was cut by 3 bases, the J end by 6 bases, with 17 bases between. CDR3 in amino acids: CASSESGGMASEAFF. CDR3 nucleotides: TGTGCCAGCAGTGAAAGTGGCGGGATGGCTTCTGAAGCTTTCTTT.

This clone has only a few counts. This chain connects TRBV3-1 (or the pseudogene TRBV3-2) to TRBJ1-2; tentatively, D is TRBD1 (6 bases). This CDR3 is 15 amino acids long. V gave up 4 bases and J gave up 3 bases, with 15 bases separating them. Germline values: CDR1 LGHDT, CDR2 YNNKEL (reference sequence). The CDR3 DNA is TGTGCCAGCAGCCGGAGTGGGGGCAGGCACTATGGCTACACCTTC. Protein sequence: CASSRSGGRHYGYTF.

This clone was counted only a few times. The V and J genes are TRBV5-4 and TRBJ2-2; D is uncertain. There are 12 residues in the CDR3. Germline V gene sequence: CDR1 SGHNT, CDR2 YYREEE (reference sequence). The V gene lost 4 bases and the J gene lost 6 bases, with 7 bases spanning the gap. CDR3: CASSPPAGELFF. As DNA, the CDR3 is TGTGCCAGCAGCCCCCCAGCCGGGGAGCTGTTTTTT.

The chain carries TRBV25-1 and TRBJ2-1; D not resolved. Germline V gene data show CDR1 as MGHDK and CDR2 as SYGVNS. With 3 bases removed from V and 5 bases from J, the gap between germline ends came to 8 bases. This CDR3 has 13 residues. The CDR3 is CASSDPENNEQFF. Here the CDR3 DNA reads TGTGCCAGCAGTGACCCAGAAAACAATGAGCAGTTCTTC.

The table lists this clone with a count of one. CDR3 protein: CASSTEQGTQYF. Here the CDR3 DNA reads TGTGCCAGCAGTACCGAACAGGGAACCCAGTACTTC. The chain joins TRBV6-5 to TRBJ2-5; the D gene is possibly TRBD1 (6 bases). CDR3 length: 12 amino acids. In germline, CDR1 is MNHEY, CDR2 SVGAGI. With 5 bases removed from V and 8 bases from J, the gap between germline ends came to 12 bases.

The chain carries TRBV11-2 and TRBJ2-3, with unresolved D. This CDR3 comprises 13 residues. V was shortened by 6 bases and J by 3 bases, with 10 bases between the two germline ends. Germline CDR1 SGHAT, CDR2 FQNNGV. The CDR3 loop is CASRTTGTDTQYF. The CDR3 DNA reads as TGTGCCAGCAGAACGACCGGGACAGATACGCAGTATTTT.